At least ten counts were recorded for the clone carrying this TCR beta chain. The CDR3 has 13 amino acids. Between the trimmed V and J ends, which lost 4 bases and 5 bases, there was a span of 12 bases. Germline V gives CDR1 MNHEY, CDR2 SMNVEV (reference sequence). These data are taken from a study of identical twins. TCRdb ran MiXCR on the 5' RACE reads and lists one entry per CDR3 protein. The sample lists 400,000 or so distinct CDR3 sequences; approximately 8.8% were seen once. This chain links TRBV27 with TRBJ2-7; D is uncertain. The sample taken for sequencing was naive T cells sorted from blood. This sequence was found in a woman aged 50 to 60 in good health. CDR3: CASSSPSENEQYF. DNA for the CDR3: TGTGCCAGCAGTTCGCCCAGTGAAAACGAGCAGTACTTC.